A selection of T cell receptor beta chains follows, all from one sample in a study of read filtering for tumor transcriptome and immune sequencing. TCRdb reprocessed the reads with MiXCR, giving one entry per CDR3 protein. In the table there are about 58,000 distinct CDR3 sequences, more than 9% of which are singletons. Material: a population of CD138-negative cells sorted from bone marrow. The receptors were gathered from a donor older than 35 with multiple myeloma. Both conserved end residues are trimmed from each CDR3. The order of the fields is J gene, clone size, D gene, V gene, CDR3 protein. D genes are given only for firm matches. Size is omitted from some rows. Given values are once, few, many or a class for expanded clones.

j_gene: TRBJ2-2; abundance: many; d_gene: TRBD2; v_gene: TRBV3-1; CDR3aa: ASSQDELAGVTGELF
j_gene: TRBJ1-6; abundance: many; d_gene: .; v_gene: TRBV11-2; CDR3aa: ASSPRQAMNSPLH
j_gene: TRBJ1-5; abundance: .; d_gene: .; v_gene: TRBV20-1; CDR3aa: SARVGQKTLYSNQPQH
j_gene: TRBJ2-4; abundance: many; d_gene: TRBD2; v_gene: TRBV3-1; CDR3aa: ASSQDSLLAGHKNIQY
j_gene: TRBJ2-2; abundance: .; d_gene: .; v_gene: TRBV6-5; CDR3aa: VSRRPPNTGELF
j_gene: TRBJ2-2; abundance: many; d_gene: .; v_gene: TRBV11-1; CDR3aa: ASSLVPGTGELF
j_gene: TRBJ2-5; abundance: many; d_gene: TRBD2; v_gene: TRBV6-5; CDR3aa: ASSRNGLAGGPQTQY
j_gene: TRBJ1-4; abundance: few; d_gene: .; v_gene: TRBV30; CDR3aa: AWNDGLNEKLF
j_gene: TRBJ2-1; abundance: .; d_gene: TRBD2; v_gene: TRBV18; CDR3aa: ASSSLAGGYNEQF
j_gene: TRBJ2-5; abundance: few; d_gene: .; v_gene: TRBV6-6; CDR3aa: ASSYIGDPGTQY
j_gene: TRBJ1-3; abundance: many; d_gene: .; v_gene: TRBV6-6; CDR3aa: ASSLGQPSGNTIY
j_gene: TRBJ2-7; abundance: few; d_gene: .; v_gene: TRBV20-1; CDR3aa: SAADEQY
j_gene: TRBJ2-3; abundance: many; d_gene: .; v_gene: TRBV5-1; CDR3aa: ASGGAVGTDTQY
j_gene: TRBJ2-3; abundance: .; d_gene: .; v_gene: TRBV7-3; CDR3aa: ASSFLASTDTQY
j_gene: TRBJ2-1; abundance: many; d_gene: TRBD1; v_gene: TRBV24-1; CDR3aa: ATRGDSSYNEQF
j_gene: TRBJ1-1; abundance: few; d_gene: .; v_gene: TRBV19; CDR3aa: ASSIFDSEAF
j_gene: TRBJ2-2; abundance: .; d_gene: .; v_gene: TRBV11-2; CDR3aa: VSSLFDTWELF
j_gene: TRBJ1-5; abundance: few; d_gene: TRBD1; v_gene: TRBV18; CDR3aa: ASSFEGGGNQPQH
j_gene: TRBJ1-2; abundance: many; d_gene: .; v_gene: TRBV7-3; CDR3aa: ASSPGTGSYGYT
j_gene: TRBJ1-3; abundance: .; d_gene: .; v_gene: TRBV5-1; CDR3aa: ASSLDGNTIY
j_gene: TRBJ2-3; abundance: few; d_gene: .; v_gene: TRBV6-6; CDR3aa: ASSPPGDTDTQY
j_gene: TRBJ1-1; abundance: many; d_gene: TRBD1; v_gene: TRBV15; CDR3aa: ATSRDLTGGRNTEAF
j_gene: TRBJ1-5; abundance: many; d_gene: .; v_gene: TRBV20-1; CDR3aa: SASRAEGQPQH
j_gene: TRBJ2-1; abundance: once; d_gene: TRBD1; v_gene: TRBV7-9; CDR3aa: ASSQGAMNNEQF
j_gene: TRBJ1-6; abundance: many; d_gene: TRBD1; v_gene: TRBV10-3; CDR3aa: AISDPGQNNSPLH
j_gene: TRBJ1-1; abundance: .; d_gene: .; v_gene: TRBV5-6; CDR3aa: ASSFGWMNTEAF
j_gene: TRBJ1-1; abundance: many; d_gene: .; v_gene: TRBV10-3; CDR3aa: AISAREAEAF
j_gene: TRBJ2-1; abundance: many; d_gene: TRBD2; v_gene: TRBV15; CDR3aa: ATSRVLSGGAGKEQF
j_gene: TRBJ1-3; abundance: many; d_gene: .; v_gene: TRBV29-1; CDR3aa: SVEPTPESIY
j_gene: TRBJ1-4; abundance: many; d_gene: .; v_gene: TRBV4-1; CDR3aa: ASSQATSQGTTNEKLF
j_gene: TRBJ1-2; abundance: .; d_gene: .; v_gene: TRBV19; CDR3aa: ASSIGRLGANYGYT
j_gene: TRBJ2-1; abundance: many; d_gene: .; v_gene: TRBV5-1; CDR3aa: ASSLIRDSRGEQF
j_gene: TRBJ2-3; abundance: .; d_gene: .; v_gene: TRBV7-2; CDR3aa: ASSRGFGPPGG
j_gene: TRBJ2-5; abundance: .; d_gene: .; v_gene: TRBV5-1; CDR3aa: ASSFGGVPAQETQY
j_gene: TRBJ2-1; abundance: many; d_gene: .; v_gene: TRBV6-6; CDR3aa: ASSTLPRASPYNEQF
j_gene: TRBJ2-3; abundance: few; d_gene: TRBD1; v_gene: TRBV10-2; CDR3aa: ASSVGQGADTQY
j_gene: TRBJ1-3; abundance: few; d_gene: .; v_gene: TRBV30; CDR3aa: AWTRYERNTIY
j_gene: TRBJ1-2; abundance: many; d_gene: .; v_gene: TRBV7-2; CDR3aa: ASSLARVATYGYT
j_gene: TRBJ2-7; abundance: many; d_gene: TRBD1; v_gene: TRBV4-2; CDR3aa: ASSQVEGAYEQY
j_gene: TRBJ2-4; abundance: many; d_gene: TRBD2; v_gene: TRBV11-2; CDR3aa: ASSPRLAGLAKNIQY
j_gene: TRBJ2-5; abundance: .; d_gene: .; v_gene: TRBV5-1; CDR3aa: ASSWDIQETQY
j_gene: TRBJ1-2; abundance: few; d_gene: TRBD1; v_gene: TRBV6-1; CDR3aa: ASSVTGEVGYT
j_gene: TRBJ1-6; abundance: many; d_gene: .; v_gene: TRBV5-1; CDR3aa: ASSLGQVDSPLH
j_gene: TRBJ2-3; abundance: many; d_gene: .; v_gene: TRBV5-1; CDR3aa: ASSLEDLVGDTQY
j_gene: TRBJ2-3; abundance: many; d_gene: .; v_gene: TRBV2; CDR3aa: ASPSGRDTDTQY